This T cell receptor (beta chain) was retrieved from a study of cytomegalovirus exposure and HLA in healthy donors. PCR used 60 Vbeta primers and 13 Jbeta primers. Produced via immunoSEQ multiplex PCR; TCRdb's table is partial and in-frame only. The sample consists of over 70,000 clones, around 68% of them appearing once. The CDR3 runs 11 residues. The germline V gene encodes CDR1 MDHEN and CDR2 SYDVKM. The V gene lost 2 bases and the J gene lost 10 bases, with 5 bases spanning the gap. The specimen sequenced was PBMCs. The chain links TRBV28 to TRBJ1-4; a possible D gene is TRBD1 (5 bases). The source is a man under 40 in good health and CMV-seropositive. CDR3 sequence (DNA): TGTGCCAGCAGTTTACAGGGAAAACTGTTTTTT. It specifies CASSLQGKLFF.